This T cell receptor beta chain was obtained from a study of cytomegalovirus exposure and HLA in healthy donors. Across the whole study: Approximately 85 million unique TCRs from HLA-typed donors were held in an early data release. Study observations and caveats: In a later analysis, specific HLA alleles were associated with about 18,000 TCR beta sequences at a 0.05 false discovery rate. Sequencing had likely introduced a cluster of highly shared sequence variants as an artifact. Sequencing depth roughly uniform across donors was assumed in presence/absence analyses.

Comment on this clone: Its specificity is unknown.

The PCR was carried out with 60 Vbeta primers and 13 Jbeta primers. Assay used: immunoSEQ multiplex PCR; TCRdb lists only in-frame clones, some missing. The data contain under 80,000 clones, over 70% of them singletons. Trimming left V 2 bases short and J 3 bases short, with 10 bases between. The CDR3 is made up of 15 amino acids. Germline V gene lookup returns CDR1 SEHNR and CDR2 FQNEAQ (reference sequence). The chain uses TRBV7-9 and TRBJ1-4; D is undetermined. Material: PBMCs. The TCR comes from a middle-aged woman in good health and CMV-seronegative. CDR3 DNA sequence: TGTGCCAGCAGCTTATCCCAGGTGGCTAATGAAAAACTGTTTTTT. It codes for CASSLSQVANEKLFF.